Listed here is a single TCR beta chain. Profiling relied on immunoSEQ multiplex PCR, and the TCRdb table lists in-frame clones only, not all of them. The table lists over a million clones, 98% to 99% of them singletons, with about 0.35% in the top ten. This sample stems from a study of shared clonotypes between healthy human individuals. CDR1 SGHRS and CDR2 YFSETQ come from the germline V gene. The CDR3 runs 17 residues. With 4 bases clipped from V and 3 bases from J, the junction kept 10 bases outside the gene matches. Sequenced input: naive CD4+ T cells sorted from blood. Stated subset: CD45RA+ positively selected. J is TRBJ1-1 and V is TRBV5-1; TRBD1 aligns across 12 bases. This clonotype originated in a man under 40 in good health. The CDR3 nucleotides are TGCGCCAGCAGCGCAACCGGGACAGGGGGCTGGGACACTGAAGCTTTCTTT. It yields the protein CASSATGTGGWDTEAFF.